This T cell receptor (beta chain) was captured in a study of shared clonotypes between healthy human individuals. Overall study results and limits: Clonotypes that were shared across several donors made up around 5% of naive CD4 clonotypes.

The CDR3 loop spans 15 amino acids. V lost 4 bases, J lost 12 bases, and 12 bases stayed unmatched. Looked up from germline, CDR1 is SGHRS and CDR2 is YFSETQ. Profiling relied on immunoSEQ multiplex PCR, and the TCRdb table lists in-frame clones only, not all of them. The profile shows about 2.3 million clones, approximately 95% of them singletons. In regard to this clone: What it binds is not known.

This receptor was obtained from a man aged 18 to 29 in good health. Some clones in this sample may be carry-over from other donors' samples. V and J are TRBV5-1 and TRBJ2-1; 11 bases match TRBD2. Sequenced input: naive CD4+ T cells from PBMCs. Subset specified: CD45RA+ positively selected. The CDR3 bases are TGCGCCAGCAGCGTAGGGACTAGCGGCCTCCCTAGGCAGTTCTTC. Translated, it gives CASSVGTSGLPRQFF.